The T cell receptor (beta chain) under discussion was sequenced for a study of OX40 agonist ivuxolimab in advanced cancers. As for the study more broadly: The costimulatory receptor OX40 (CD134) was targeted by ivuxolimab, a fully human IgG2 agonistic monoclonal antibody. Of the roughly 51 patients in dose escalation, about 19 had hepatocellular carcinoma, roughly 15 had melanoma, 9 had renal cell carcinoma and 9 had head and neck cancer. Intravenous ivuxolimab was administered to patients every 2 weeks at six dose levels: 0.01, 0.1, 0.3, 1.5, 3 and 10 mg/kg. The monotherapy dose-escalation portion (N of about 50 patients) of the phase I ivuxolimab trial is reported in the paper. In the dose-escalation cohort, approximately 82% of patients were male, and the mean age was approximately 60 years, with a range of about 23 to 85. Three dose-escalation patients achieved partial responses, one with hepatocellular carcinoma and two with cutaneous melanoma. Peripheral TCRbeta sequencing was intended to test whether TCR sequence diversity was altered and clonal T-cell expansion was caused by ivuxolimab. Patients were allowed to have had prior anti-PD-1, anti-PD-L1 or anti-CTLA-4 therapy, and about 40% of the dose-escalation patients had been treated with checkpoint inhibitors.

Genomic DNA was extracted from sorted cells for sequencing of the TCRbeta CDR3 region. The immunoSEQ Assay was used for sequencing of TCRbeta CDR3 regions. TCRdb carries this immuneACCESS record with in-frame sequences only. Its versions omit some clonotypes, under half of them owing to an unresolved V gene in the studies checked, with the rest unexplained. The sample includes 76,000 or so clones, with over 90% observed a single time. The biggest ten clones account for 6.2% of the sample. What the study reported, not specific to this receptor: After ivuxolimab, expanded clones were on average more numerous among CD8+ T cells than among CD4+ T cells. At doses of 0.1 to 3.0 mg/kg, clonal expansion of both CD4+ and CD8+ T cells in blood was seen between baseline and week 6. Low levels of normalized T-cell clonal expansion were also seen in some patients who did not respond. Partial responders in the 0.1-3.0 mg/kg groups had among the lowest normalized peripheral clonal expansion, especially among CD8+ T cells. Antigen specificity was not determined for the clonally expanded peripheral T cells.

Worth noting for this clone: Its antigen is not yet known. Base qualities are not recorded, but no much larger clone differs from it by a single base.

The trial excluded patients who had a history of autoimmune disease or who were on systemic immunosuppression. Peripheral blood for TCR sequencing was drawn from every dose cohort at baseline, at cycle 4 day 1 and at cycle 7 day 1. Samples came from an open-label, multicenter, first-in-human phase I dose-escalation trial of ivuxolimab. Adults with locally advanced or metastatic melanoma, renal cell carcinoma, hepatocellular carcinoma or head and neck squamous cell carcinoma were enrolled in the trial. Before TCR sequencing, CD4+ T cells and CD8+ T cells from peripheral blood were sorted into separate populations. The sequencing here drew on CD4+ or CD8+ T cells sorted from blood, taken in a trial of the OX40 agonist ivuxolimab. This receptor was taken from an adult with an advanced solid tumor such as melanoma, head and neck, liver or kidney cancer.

The DNA sequence reads TGCGCCAGCAGCCAAGATCAGATCGAGCAGTACTTC. The translation is CASSQDQIEQYF. The rearrangement joined TRBV4-1 to TRBJ2-7, with an unclear D gene assignment. V is clipped by 0 bases and J by 6 bases, and the sequence between their germline boundaries is 6 bases long. The CDR3 spans 12 residues, from the cysteine through the phenylalanine. Just CDR3 DNA is preserved here, 36 bases in frame from base 1. Based on the germline V gene, the CDR1 and CDR2 sequences are MGHRA and YSYEKL.